The rows below give T cell receptor beta chains drawn from one sample of a study of cytomegalovirus exposure and HLA in healthy donors. TCRdb's table, derived via immunoSEQ multiplex PCR, lists solely in-frame clones and lacks some. The sample shows 190,000 or so clones, 82% of them seen only once. Sequencing was done on a sample of PBMCs. The origin of the receptors is a woman aged 45-65 years in good health and CMV-seropositive. CDR3s include the opening cysteine and the closing phenylalanine or tryptophan. Each record gives: CDR3 protein, CDR3 DNA, V gene, clone size, J gene, D gene. A D gene is named only where the DNA matches it firmly. Clone size is stated in some rows and not others, as once, few, many or a class when expanded.

CDR3aa: CASSEQGPSYEQYF
CDR3nt: TGTGCCAGCAGTGAACAGGGCCCCTCCTACGAGCAGTACTTC
v_gene: TRBV2
abundance: -
j_gene: TRBJ2-7
d_gene: -

CDR3aa: CAWSAQEQGGGYTF
CDR3nt: TGTGCCTGGAGTGCCCAGGAACAGGGGGGCGGCTACACCTTC
v_gene: TRBV30
abundance: once
j_gene: TRBJ1-2
d_gene: TRBD1

CDR3aa: CASSLALRGQGYTF
CDR3nt: TGTGCCAGCAGCTTAGCGCTAAGAGGACAAGGCTACACCTTC
v_gene: TRBV7-2
abundance: -
j_gene: TRBJ1-2
d_gene: -

CDR3aa: CASSVAGAGGRNEQFF
CDR3nt: TGTGCCAGCAGCGTAGCAGGGGCGGGAGGGAGAAATGAGCAGTTCTTC
v_gene: TRBV9
abundance: -
j_gene: TRBJ2-1
d_gene: TRBD2

CDR3aa: CATPAGEKINEKLFF
CDR3nt: TGTGCCACCCCGGCAGGGGAAAAGATTAATGAAAAACTGTTTTTT
v_gene: TRBV10-3
abundance: -
j_gene: TRBJ1-4
d_gene: -

CDR3aa: CASSPLDRGNQPQHF
CDR3nt: TGTGCCAGCAGCCCCCTGGACAGGGGTAATCAGCCCCAGCATTTT
v_gene: TRBV6-1
abundance: once
j_gene: TRBJ1-5
d_gene: TRBD1

CDR3aa: CASSPRGGLGGELFF
CDR3nt: TGTGCCAGCAGTCCACGGGGGGGGCTTGGCGGGGAGCTGTTTTTT
v_gene: TRBV27
abundance: few
j_gene: TRBJ2-2
d_gene: TRBD2

CDR3aa: CASSVGQPLSYEQYF
CDR3nt: TGTGCCAGCAGCGTCGGACAGCCCTTAAGCTACGAGCAGTACTTC
v_gene: TRBV11-2
abundance: -
j_gene: TRBJ2-7
d_gene: -

CDR3aa: CASSVETVPEKLFF
CDR3nt: TGTGCCAGCAGCGTAGAGACAGTCCCTGAAAAACTGTTTTTT
v_gene: TRBV9
abundance: once
j_gene: TRBJ1-4
d_gene: -

CDR3aa: CASSIHGVQKNIQYF
CDR3nt: TGTGCCAGCAGTATACACGGAGTTCAAAAAAACATTCAGTACTTC
v_gene: TRBV5-6
abundance: -
j_gene: TRBJ2-4
d_gene: -

CDR3aa: CASSLAWRDREEDTQYF
CDR3nt: TGTGCCAGCAGCTTGGCCTGGCGGGACAGGGAGGAAGATACGCAGTATTTT
v_gene: TRBV5-8
abundance: -
j_gene: TRBJ2-3
d_gene: TRBD1